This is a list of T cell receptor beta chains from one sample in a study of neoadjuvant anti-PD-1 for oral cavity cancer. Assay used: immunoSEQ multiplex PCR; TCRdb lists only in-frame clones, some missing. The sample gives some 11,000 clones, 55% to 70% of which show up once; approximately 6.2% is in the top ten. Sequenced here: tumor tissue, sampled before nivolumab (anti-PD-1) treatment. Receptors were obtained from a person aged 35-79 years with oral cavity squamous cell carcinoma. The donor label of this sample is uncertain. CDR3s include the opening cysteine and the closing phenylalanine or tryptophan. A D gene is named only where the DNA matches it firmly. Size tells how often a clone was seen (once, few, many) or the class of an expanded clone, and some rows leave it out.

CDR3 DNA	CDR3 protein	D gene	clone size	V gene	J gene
TGTGCCAGCAGCTACAGACAGGGGGCCAGGAACGAGCAGTACTTC	CASSYRQGARNEQYF	TRBD1	.	TRBV5-4	TRBJ2-7
TGTGCCAGCAGCTGGGGACAGGGGGCCGAATCCTCTGGCTACACCTTC	CASSWGQGAESSGYTF	TRBD1	.	TRBV7-8	TRBJ1-2
TGTGCCAGCAGCTCCCTCCTAGCGGGGGGGCAGGATACGCAGTATTTT	CASSSLLAGGQDTQYF	TRBD2	once	TRBV7-6	TRBJ2-3
TGCGCCAGCAGCCTACAGGGGGAGGATGGCTACACCTTC	CASSLQGEDGYTF	TRBD1	once	TRBV5-1	TRBJ1-2
TGTGCCTGGAGTCCGTCGAACACCGGGGAGCTGTTTTTT	CAWSPSNTGELFF	.	.	TRBV30	TRBJ2-2
TGTGCCAGCAGCTTGGCCCGGGGTGGGACCCAGTACTTC	CASSLARGGTQYF	.	.	TRBV5-4	TRBJ2-5
TGTGCCAGCAGCAAAGGGGGTGGGGGGAATCAGCCCCAGCATTTT	CASSKGGGGNQPQHF	.	.	TRBV14	TRBJ1-5
TGTGCCAGCAGCCTACGGACAGCAACGGACAATGAGCAGTTCTTC	CASSLRTATDNEQFF	.	.	TRBV4-2	TRBJ2-1
TGTGCCAGCAGCCAAGCATCCAGGGCTGATGGCTACACCTTC	CASSQASRADGYTF	.	.	TRBV4-2	TRBJ1-2
TGCGCCAGCAGGGACGGGACAGGTAACACTGAAGCTTTCTTT	CASRDGTGNTEAFF	TRBD1	.	TRBV4-1	TRBJ1-1
TGTGCCAGCAACGGAGCGGGAGCTGGCAATGAGCAGTTCTTC	CASNGAGAGNEQFF	TRBD2	once	TRBV2	TRBJ2-1
TGTGCCAGCAGTTTAGTGGGGAGTACGCAGTATTTT	CASSLVGSTQYF	.	.	TRBV28	TRBJ2-3
TGTGCCAGCAGCTCGACCGGGACAGCGGAATTGAATGAAAAACTGTTTTTT	CASSSTGTAELNEKLFF	TRBD1	.	TRBV11-2	TRBJ1-4
TGCGCCAGCAGTTTGGAGCGGGGATCTAGCACAGATACGCAGTATTTT	CASSLERGSSTDTQYF	TRBD2	.	TRBV5-1	TRBJ2-3
TGTGCCAGTAGTTTCAGGGGACCCGGGGAGCTGTTTTTT	CASSFRGPGELFF	.	few	TRBV19	TRBJ2-2
TGTGCCAGCAGCCAAGAAGAAATGCGCGGAAACTATGGCTACACCTTC	CASSQEEMRGNYGYTF	.	.	TRBV5-8	TRBJ1-2
TGTGCCAGCAGGTCTCGACCCGGACGCTCCTATAATTCACCCCTCCACTTT	CASRSRPGRSYNSPLHF	.	once	TRBV27	TRBJ1-6
TGTGCCAGCAGCCAAGGAAAGGGGAAGAACTATGGCTACACCTTC	CASSQGKGKNYGYTF	.	.	TRBV14	TRBJ1-2
TGTGCCAGCAGCTCTCCTGGGAGGGGGTACAATGAGCAGTTCTTC	CASSSPGRGYNEQFF	.	.	TRBV5-6	TRBJ2-1
TGTGCCAGCAGTGGGGCCCATGTGGGAGGCACCAATCAGCCCCAGCATTTT	CASSGAHVGGTNQPQHF	.	.	TRBV6-1	TRBJ1-5
TGTGCCAGCAGCGAGTCCTCTGGAAACACCATATATTTT	CASSESSGNTIYF	.	.	TRBV7-7	TRBJ1-3
TGTGCCAGCTCATTCTTGGACAGTACCTACGAGCAGTACTTC	CASSFLDSTYEQYF	.	.	TRBV18	TRBJ2-7
TGTGCCAGCAGTGGCAGCGGGTTCGGAAACCTTAATTCACCCCTCCACTTT	CASSGSGFGNLNSPLHF	.	.	TRBV6-1	TRBJ1-6
TGTGCCAGCAGCTCTAGCGGGAGGTACCCCTACGAGCAGTACTTC	CASSSSGRYPYEQYF	TRBD2	.	TRBV7-9	TRBJ2-7
TGTGCCAGCAGTTACTCGAGGGGGGCCTACCCCGGTGAGCAGTTCTTC	CASSYSRGAYPGEQFF	.	.	TRBV6-8	TRBJ2-1
TGTGCCAGTAGTATAGTCTCGGTTCCGGTGGGCAATCAGCCCCAGCATTTT	CASSIVSVPVGNQPQHF	.	.	TRBV19	TRBJ1-5
TGTGCCAGCAGTCCTCCGGGTCTCCCAGATACGCAGTATTTT	CASSPPGLPDTQYF	.	.	TRBV6-5	TRBJ2-3